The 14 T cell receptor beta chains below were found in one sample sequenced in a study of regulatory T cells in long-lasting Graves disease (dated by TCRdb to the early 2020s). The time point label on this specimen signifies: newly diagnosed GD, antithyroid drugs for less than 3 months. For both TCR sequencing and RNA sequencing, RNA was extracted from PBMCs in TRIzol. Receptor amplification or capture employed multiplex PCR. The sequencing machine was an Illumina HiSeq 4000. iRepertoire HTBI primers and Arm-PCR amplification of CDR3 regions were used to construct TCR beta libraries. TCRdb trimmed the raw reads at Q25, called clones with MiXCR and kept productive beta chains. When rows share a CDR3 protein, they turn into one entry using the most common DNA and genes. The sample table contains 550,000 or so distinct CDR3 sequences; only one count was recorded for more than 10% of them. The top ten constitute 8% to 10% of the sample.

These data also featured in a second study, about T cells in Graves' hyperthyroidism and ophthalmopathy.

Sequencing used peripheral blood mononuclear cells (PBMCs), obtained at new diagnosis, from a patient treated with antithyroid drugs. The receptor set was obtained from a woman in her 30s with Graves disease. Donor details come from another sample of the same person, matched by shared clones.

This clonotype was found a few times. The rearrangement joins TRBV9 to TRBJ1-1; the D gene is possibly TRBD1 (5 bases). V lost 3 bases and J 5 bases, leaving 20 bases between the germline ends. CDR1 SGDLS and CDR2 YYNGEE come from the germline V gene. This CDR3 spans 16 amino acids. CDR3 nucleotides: TGTGCCAGCAGCGGGCCCCCGACGGGGCACCCGACTGAAGCTTTCTTT. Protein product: CASSGPPTGHPTEAFF.

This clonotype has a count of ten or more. The CDR3 DNA follows: TGTGCCAGCAGCTTCGGAGGTGGTAAGGAGACCCAGTACTTC. Protein: CASSFGGGKETQYF. The chain joins TRBV11-1 to TRBJ2-5, with D maybe TRBD2 (5 bases). Trimming left V 3 bases short and J 5 bases short, with 13 bases between. Germline assignment: CDR1 SGHAT and CDR2 FQDESV (reference sequence). The CDR3 has 14 residues.

CDR3 coding DNA: TGTGCCAGCAGCCACAAACAGTGGAGTATGTCCCTCAATGAGCAGTTCTTC. It translates to CASSHKQWSMSLNEQFF. The chain links TRBV3-1 to TRBJ2-1; no reliable D call. V was pared by 3 bases and J by 6 bases, with 21 bases between. The CDR3 loop spans 17 amino acids. Germline CDR1 reads LGHDT; CDR2 reads YNNKEL (reference sequence).

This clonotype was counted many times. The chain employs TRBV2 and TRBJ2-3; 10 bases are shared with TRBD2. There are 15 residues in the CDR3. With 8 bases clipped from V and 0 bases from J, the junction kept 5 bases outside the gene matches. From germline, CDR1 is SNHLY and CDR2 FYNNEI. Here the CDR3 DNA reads TGTGCCAGCCAACTAGCGGGGTTTAGCACAGATACGCAGTATTTT. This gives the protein CASQLAGFSTDTQYF.

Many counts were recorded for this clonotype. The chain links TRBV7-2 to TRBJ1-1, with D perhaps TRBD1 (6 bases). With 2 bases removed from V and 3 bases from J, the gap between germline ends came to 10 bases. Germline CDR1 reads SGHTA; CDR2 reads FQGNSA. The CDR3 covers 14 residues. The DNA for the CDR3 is TGTGCCAGCAGCTTAAATTCAGGGGACACTGAAGCTTTCTTT. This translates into CASSLNSGDTEAFF.

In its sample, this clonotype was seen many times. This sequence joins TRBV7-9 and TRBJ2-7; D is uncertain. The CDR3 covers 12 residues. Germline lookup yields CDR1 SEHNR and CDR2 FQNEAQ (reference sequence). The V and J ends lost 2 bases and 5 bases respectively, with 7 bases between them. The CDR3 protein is CASSLLSHEQYF. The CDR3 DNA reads TGTGCCAGCAGCTTATTGTCCCACGAGCAGTACTTC. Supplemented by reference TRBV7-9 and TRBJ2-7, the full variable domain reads DTGVSQNPRHKITKRGQNVTFRCDPISEHNRLYWYRQTLGQGPEFLTYFQNEAQLEKSRLLSDRFSAERPKGSFSTLEIQRTEQGDSAMYLCASSLLSHEQYFGPGTRLTVT.

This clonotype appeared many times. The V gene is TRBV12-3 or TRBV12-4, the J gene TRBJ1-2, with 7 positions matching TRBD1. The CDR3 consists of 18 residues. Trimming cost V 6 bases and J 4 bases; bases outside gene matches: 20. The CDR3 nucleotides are TGTGCCAGCAGGATTTCTTTAGGGACGGGAGGGGGCATCTATGGCTACACCTTC. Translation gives CASRISLGTGGGIYGYTF.

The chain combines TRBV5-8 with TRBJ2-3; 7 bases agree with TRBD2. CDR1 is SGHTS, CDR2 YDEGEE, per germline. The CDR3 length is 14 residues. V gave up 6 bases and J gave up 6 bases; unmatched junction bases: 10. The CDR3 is CASTFAGVSDTQYF. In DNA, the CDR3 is TGTGCCAGCACCTTCGCGGGAGTCTCGGATACGCAGTATTTT.

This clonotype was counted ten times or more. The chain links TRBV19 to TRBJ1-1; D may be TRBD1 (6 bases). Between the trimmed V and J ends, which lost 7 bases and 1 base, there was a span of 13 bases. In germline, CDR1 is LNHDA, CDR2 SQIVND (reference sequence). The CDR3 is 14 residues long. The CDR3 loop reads CASTWGTRNTEAFF. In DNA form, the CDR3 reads TGTGCCAGTACTTGGGGGACAAGGAACACTGAAGCTTTCTTT.

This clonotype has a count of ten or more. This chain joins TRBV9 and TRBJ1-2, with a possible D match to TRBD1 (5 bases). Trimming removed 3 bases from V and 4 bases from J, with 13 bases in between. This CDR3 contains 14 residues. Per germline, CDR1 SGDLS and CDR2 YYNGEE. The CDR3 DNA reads TGTGCCAGCAGCGCGAGAGGGGAGGGCTATGGCTACACCTTC. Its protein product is CASSARGEGYGYTF.

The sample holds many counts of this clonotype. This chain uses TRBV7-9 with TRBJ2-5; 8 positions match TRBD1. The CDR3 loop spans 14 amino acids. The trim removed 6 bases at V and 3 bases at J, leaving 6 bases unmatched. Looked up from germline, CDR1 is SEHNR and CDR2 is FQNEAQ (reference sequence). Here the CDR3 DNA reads TGTGCCAGCAGTTCCCAGACAGGGGAAGAGACCCAGTACTTC. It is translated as CASSSQTGEETQYF.

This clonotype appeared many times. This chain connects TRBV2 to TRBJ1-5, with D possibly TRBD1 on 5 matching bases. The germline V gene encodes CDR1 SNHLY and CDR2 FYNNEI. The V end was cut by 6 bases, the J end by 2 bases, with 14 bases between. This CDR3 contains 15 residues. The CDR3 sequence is CASRYRGGGNQPQHF. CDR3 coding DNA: TGTGCCAGCAGATATAGGGGTGGAGGCAATCAGCCCCAGCATTTT.

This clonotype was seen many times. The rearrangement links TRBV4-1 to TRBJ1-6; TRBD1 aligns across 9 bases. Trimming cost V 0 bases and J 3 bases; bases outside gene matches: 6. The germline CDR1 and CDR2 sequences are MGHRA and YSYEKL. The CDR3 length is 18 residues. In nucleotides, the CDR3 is TGCGCCAGCAGCCAAGATCCACAGGGGGCGCACTATAATTCACCCCTCCACTTT. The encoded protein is CASSQDPQGAHYNSPLHF.

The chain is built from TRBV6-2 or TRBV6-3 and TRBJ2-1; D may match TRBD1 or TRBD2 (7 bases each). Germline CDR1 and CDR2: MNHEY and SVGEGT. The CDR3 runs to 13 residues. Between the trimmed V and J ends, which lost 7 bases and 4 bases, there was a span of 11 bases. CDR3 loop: CASTRGGYNEQFF. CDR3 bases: TGTGCCAGCACCAGGGGGGGGTACAATGAGCAGTTCTTC.